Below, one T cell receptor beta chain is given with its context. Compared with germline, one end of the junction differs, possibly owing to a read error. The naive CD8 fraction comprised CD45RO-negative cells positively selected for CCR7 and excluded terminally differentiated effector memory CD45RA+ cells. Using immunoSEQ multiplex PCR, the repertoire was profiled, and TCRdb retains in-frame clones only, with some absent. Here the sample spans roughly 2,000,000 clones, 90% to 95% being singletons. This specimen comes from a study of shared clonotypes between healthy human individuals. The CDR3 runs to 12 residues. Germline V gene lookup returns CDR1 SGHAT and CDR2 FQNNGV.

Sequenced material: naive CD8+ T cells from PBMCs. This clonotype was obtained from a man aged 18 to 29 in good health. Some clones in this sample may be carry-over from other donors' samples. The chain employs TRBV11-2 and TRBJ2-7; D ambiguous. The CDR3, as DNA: TGTGCCAGCACTTCCATCCGGGCCCCCGGCCACTTC. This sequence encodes CASTSIRAPGHF.